This T cell receptor (beta chain) appears in the sequencing data of a study of tumor and adjacent non-tumor tissue in lung cancer. No cell sorting was done before RNA was extracted from the tissue. TCRbeta libraries were built with three rounds of nested PCR, modified from ARM-PCR. TCRdb reprocessed the multiplex PCR reads with MiXCR, giving one entry per CDR3 protein. The sample has 90,000 to 130,000 distinct CDR3 sequences; 84% are singletons. CDR1 and CDR2 (germline): SEHNR, FQNEAQ (reference sequence). The CDR3 extends over 15 amino acids. About this clonotype itself: Its ends do not fully match the called genes, so a read error is possible.

The sequenced sample was lung tumor tissue. The V and J genes are TRBV7-9 and TRBJ1-2; D gene uncertain. This TCR came from a man aged 65-85 years with non-small cell lung cancer. In DNA, the CDR3 is TGCGCCAGCAACTTAGATGCGCCTTCACCCTATGGCTACACCTTC. Amino acid sequence: CASNLDAPSPYGYTF. Using reference TRBV7-9 and TRBJ1-2 for the parts outside the CDR3, the full variable domain is DTGVSQNPRHKITKRGQNVTFRCDPISEHNRLYWYRQTLGQGPEFLTYFQNEAQLEKSRLLSDRFSAERPKGSFSTLEIQRTEQGDSAMYLCASNLDAPSPYGYTFGSGTRLTVV.